This T cell receptor beta chain is from a study of PD-1 blockade in mismatch repair-deficient tumors. At the level of the study: Enrolled about 2012-2016, patients had progressing, pretreated mismatch repair-deficient cancers of approximately 13 types.

General study points: After pembrolizumab, tumor-resident clones rose rapidly, then generally contracted before radiologic responses.

Of note for this clone: The antigen remains undetermined.

PCR or immunohistochemistry showed mismatch repair deficiency in every enrolled patient. The TCR-sequenced patients were three responders to pembrolizumab. Profiled with immunoSEQ multiplex PCR; TCRdb holds only in-frame clones, not every one. The repertoire includes 90,000 to 120,000 clones, about four fifths of them detected once, and 6.3% sits in the top ten. This receptor was obtained from an adult with mismatch repair-deficient cancer. Material: peripheral blood, obtained roughly 36 weeks after starting pembrolizumab.

The CDR3 region has the DNA TGTGCCAGTAGTATCCCCGGGCAAGTTGAAAAACTGTTTTTT. This sequence encodes CASSIPGQVEKLFF. J is TRBJ1-4 and V is TRBV19; D ambiguous. In germline, CDR1 is LNHDA, CDR2 SQIVND (reference sequence). The CDR3 length is 14 residues. The V gene lost 3 bases and the J gene lost 7 bases, with 12 bases spanning the gap.